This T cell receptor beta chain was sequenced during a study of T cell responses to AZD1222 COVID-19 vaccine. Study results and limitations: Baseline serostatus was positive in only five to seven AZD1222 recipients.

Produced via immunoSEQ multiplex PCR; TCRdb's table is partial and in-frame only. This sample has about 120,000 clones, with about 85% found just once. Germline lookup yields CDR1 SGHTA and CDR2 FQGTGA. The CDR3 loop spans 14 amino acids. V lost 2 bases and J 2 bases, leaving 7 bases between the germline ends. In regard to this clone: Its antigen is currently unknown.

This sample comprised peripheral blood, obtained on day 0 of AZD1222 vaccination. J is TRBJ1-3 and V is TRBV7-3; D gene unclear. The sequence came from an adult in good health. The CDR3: CASSLSGAGNTIYF. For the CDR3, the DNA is TGTGCCAGCAGCTTATCCGGGGCTGGAAACACCATATATTTT.